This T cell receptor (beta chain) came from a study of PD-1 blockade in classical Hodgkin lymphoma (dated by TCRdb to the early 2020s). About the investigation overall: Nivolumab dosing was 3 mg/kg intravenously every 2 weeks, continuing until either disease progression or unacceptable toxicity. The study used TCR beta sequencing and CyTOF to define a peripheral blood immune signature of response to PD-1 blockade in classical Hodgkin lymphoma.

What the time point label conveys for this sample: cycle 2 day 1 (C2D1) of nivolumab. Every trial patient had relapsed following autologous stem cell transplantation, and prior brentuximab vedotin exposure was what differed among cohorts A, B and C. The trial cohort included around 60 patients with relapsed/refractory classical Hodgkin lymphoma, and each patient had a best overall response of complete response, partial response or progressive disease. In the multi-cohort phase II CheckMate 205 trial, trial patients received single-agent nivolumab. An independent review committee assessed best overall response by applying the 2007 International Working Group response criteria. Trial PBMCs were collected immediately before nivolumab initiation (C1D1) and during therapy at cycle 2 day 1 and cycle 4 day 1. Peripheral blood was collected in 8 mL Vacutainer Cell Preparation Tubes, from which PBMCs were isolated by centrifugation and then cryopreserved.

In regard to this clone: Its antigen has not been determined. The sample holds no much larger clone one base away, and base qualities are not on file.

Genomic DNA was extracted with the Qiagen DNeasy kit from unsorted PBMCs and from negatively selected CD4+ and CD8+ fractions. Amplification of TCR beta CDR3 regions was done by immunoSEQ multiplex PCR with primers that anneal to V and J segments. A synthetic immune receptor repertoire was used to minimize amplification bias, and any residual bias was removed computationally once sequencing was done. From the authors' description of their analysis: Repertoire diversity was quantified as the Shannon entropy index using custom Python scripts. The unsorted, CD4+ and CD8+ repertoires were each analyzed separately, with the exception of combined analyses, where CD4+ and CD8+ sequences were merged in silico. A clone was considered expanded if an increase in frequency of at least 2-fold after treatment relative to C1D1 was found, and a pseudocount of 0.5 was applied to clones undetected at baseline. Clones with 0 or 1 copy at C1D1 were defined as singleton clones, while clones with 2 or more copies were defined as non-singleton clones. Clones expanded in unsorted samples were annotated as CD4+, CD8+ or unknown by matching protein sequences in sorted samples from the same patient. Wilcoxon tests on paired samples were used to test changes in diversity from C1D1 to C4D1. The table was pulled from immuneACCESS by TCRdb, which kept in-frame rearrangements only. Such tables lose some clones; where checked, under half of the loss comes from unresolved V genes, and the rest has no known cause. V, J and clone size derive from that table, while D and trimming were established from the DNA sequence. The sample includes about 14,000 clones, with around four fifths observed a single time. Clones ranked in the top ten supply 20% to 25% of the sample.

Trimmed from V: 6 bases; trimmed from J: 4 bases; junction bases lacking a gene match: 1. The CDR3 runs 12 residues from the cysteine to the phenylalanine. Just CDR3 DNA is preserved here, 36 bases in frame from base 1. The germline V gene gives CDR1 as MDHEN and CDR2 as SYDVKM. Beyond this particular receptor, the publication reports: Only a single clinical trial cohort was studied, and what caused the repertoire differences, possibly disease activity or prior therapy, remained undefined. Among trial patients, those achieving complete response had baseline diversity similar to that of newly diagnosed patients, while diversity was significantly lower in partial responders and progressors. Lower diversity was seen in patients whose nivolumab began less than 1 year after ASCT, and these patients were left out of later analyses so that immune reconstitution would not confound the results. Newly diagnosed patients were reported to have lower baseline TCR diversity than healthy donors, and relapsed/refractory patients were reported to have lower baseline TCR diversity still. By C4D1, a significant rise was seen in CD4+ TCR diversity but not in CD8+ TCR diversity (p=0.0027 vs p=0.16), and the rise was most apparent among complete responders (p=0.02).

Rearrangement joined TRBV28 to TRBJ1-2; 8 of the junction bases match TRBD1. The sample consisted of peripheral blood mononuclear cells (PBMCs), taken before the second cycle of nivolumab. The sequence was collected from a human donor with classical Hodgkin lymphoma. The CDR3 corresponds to CASRGQVYGYTF. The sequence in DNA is TGTGCCAGCAGGGGACAGGTCTATGGCTACACCTTC.